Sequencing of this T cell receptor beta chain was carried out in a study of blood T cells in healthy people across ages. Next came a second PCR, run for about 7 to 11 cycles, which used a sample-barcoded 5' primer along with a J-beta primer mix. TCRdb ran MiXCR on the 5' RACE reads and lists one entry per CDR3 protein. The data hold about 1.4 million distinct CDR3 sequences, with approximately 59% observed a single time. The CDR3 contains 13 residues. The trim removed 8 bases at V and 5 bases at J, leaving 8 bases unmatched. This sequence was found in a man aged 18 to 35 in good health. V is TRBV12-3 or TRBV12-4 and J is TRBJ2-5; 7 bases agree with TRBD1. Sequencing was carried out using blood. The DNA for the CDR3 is TGTGCCAGCGGGACAGTAAATTTCGAGACCCAGTACTTC. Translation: CASGTVNFETQYF.